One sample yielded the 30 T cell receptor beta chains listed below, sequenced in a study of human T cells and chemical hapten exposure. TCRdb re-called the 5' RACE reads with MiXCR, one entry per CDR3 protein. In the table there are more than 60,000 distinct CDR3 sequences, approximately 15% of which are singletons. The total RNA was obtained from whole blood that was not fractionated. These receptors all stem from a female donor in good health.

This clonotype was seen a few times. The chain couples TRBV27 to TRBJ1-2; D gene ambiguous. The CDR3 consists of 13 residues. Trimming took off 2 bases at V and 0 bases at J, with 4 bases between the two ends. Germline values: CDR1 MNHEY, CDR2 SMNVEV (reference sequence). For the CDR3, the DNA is TGTGCCAGCAGTTTAAATGCTAACTATGGCTACACCTTC. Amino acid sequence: CASSLNANYGYTF.

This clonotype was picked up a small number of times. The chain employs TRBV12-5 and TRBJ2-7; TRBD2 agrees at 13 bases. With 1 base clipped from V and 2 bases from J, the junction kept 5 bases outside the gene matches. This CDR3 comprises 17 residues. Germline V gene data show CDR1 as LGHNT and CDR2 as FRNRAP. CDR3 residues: CASGLASTSGGPYEQYF. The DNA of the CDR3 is TGTGCTAGTGGTTTGGCATCGACTAGCGGGGGGCCCTACGAGCAGTACTTC.

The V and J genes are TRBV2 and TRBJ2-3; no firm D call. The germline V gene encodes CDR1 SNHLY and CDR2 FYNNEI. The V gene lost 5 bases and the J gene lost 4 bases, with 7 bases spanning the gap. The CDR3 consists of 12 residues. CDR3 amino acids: CASSFDPDTQYF. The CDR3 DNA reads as TGTGCCAGCAGTTTTGACCCAGATACGCAGTATTTT.

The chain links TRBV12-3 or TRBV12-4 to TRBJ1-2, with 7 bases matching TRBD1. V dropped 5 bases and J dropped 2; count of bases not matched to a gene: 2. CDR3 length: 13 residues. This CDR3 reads CASSQDRNYGYTF. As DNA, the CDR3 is TGTGCCAGCAGTCAGGACAGGAACTATGGCTACACCTTC.

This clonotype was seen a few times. As DNA, the CDR3 is TGCGCCAGCAGCTTGGATATTAGCACAGATACGCAGTATTTT. It translates to CASSLDISTDTQYF. The genes are TRBV5-1 and TRBJ2-3; D ambiguous. CDR1 and CDR2 from the germline V gene are SGHRS and YFSETQ. The ends were cut back, 0 bases at V and 0 bases at J, with 5 bases in the middle. This CDR3 is 14 amino acids long. Full variable domain (missing parts from reference TRBV5-1 and TRBJ2-3): KAGVTQTPRYLIKTRGQQVTLSCSPISGHRSVSWYQQTPGQGLQFLFEYFSETQRNKGNFPGRFSGRQFSNSRSEMNVSTLELGDSALYLCASSLDISTDTQYFGPGTRLTVL.

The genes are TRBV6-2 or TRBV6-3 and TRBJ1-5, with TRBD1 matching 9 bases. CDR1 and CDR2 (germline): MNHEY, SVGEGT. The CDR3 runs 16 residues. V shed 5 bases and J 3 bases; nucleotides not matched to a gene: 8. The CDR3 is CASSPLTGGNNQPQHF. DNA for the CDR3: TGTGCCAGCAGTCCGTTAACAGGGGGCAACAATCAGCCCCAGCATTTT.

CDR3 bases: TGCGCCAGCAGCATCCGACAGGGACCCACCGGGGAGCTGTTTTTT. Residues: CASSIRQGPTGELFF. The genes are TRBV5-1 and TRBJ2-2; 7 positions match TRBD1. Trimming at V came to 4 bases and at J to 4 bases, leaving 7 bases not matched to a gene. Per the germline V gene, CDR1 is SGHRS and CDR2 is YFSETQ. This CDR3 has 15 residues.

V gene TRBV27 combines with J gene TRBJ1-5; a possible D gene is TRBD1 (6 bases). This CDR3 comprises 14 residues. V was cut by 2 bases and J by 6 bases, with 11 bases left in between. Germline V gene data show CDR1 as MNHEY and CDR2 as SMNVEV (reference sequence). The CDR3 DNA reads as TGTGCCAGCAGTTTACAAGGGGGGCGTCAGCCCCAGCATTTT. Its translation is CASSLQGGRQPQHF.

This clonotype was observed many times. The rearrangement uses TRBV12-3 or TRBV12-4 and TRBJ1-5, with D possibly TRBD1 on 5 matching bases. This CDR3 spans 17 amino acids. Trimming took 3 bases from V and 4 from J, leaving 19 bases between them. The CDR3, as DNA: TGTGCCAGCAGTTTGAGAGGCTGGATGGGACGAAATCAGCCCCAGCATTTT. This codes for CASSLRGWMGRNQPQHF.

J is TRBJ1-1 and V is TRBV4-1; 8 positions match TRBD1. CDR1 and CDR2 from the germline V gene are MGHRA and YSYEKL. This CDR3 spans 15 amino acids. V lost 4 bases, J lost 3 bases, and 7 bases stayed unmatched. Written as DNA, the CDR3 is TGCGCCAGCAGCCGTGGACAGGGTTTGGACACTGAAGCTTTCTTT. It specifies CASSRGQGLDTEAFF.

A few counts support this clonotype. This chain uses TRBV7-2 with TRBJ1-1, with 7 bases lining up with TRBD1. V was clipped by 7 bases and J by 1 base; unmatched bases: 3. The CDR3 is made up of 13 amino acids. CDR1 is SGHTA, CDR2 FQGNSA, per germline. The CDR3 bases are TGTGCCAGCATCGGACAGGCGAACACTGAAGCTTTCTTT. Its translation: CASIGQANTEAFF. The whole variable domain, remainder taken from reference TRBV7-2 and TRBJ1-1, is GAGVSQSPSNKVTEKGKDVELRCDPISGHTALYWYRQSLGQGLEFLIYFQGNSAPDKSGLPSDRFSAERTGGSVSTLTIQRTQQEDSAVYLCASIGQANTEAFFGQGTRLTVV.

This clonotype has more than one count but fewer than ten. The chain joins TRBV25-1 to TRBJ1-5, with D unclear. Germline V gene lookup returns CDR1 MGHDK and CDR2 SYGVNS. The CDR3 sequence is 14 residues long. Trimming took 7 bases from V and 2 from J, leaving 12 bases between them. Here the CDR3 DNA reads TGTGCCAGCACAGCGGCTGGGGGCAATCAGCCCCAGCATTTT. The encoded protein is CASTAAGGNQPQHF.

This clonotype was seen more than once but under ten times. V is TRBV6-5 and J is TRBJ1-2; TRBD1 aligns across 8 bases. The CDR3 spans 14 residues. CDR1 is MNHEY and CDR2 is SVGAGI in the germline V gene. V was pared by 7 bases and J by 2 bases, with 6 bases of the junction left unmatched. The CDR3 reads CASIKPGGNYGYTF. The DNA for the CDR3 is TGTGCCAGCATCAAACCAGGGGGCAACTATGGCTACACCTTC.

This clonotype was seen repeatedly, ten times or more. The CDR3 bases are TGCGCCAGCAGCCAAGATCCGGGGTTGAATGGCTACACCTTC. Amino acid sequence: CASSQDPGLNGYTF. V gene TRBV4-1 combines with J gene TRBJ1-2; no clear D. The length of the CDR3 is 14 residues. CDR1 is MGHRA and CDR2 is YSYEKL in the germline V gene. V lost 0 bases and J 6 bases, leaving 11 bases between the germline ends.

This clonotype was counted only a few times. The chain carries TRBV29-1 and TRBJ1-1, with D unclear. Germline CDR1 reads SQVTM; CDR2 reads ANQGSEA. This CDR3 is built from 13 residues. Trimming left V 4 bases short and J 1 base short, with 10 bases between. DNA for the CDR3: TGCAGCGTTGCCCCTTGGCGGAACACTGAAGCTTTCTTT. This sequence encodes CSVAPWRNTEAFF.

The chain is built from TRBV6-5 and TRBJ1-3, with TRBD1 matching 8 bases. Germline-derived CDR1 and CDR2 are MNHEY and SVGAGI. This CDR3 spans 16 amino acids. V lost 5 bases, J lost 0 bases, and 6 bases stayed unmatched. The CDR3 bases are TGTGCCAGCAGTCCGGGACAGGTGAACTCTGGAAACACCATATATTTT. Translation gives CASSPGQVNSGNTIYF.

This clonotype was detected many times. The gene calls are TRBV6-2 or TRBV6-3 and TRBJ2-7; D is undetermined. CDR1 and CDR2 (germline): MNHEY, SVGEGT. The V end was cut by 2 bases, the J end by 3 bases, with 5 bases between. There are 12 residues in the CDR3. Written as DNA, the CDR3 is TGTGCCAGCAGTTACCTCGTCTACGAGCAGTACTTC. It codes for CASSYLVYEQYF.

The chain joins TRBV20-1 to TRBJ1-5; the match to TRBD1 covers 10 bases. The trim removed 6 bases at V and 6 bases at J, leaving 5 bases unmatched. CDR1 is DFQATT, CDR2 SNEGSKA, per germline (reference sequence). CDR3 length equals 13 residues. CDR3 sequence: CSARTGGLQPQHF. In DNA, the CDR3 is TGCAGTGCAAGGACAGGGGGTCTTCAGCCCCAGCATTTT.

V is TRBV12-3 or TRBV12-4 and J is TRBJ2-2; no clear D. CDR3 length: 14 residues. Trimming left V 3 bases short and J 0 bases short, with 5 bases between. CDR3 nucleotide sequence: TGTGCCAGCAGTTTGGCGGCGAACACCGGGGAGCTGTTTTTT. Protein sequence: CASSLAANTGELFF.

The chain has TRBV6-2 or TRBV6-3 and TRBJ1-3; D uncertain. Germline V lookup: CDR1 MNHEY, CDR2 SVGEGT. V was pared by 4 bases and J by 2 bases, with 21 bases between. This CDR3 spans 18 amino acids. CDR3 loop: CASSLLLSNSPTGNTIYF. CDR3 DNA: TGTGCCAGCAGTTTACTTCTCTCGAACAGTCCAACTGGAAACACCATATATTTT.

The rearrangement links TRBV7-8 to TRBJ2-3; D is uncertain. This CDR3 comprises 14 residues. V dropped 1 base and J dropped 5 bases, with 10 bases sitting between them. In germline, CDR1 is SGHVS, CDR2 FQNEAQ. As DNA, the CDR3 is TGTGCCAGCAGCTTAGTGATTAGTTTAGATACGCAGTATTTT. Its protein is CASSLVISLDTQYF.

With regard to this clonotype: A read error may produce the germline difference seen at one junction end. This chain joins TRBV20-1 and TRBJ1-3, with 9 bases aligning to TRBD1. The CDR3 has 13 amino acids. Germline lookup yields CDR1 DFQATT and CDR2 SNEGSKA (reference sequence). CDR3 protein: CSAPGTGRNTTYF. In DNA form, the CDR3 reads TGCAGTGCCCCAGGGACAGGGAGAAACACCACATATTTT.

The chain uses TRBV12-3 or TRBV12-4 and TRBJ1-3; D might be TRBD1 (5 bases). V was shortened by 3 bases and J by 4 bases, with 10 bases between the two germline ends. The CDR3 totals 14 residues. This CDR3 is CASSFGGTGNTIYF. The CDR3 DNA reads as TGTGCCAGCAGTTTTGGGGGAACGGGAAACACCATATATTTT.

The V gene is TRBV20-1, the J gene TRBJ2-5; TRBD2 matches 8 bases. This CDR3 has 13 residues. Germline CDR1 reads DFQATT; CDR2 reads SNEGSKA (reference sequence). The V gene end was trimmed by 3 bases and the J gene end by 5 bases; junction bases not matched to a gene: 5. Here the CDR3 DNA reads TGCAGTGCTAGTCCGGGGGGGGGCGAGACCCAGTACTTC. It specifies CSASPGGGETQYF.

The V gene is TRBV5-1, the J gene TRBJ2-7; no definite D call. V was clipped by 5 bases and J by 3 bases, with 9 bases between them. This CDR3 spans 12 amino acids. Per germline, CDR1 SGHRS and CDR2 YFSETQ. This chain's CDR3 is CASRGARYEQYF. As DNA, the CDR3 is TGCGCCAGCAGGGGCGCCCGCTACGAGCAGTACTTC. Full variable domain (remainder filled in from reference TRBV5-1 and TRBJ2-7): KAGVTQTPRYLIKTRGQQVTLSCSPISGHRSVSWYQQTPGQGLQFLFEYFSETQRNKGNFPGRFSGRQFSNSRSEMNVSTLELGDSALYLCASRGARYEQYFGPGTRLTVT.

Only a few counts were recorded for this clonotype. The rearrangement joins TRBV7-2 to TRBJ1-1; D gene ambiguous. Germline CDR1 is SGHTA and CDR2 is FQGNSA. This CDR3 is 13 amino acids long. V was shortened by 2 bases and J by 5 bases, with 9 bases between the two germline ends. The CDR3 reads CASSLQSRTEAFF. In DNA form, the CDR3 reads TGTGCCAGCAGCTTACAATCGAGGACTGAAGCTTTCTTT.

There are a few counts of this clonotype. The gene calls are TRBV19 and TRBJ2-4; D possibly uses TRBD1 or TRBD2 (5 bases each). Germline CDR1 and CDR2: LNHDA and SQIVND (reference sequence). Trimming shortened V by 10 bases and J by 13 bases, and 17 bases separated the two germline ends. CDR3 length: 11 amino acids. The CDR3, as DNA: TGTGCCACCCACATCGGGGCAGTCCAGTACTTC. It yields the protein CATHIGAVQYF.

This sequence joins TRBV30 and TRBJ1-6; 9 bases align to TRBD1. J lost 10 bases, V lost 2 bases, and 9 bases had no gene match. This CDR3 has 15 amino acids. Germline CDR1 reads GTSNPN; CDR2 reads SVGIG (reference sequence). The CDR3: CAWSIEGTGKSPLHF. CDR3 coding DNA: TGTGCCTGGAGTATTGAGGGGACAGGGAAGTCACCCCTCCACTTT.

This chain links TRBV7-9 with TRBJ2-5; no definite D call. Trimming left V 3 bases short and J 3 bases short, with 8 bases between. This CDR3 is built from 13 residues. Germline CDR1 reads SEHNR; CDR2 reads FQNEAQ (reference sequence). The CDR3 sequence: CASSFSLEETQYF. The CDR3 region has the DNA TGTGCCAGCAGCTTTTCTCTAGAAGAGACCCAGTACTTC.

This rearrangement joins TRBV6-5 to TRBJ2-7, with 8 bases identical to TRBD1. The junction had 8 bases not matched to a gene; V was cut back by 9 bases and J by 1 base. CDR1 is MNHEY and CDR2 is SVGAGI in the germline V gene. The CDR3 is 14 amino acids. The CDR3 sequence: CASRVTGASYEQYF. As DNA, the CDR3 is TGTGCCAGTAGGGTGACAGGGGCGTCCTACGAGCAGTACTTC.